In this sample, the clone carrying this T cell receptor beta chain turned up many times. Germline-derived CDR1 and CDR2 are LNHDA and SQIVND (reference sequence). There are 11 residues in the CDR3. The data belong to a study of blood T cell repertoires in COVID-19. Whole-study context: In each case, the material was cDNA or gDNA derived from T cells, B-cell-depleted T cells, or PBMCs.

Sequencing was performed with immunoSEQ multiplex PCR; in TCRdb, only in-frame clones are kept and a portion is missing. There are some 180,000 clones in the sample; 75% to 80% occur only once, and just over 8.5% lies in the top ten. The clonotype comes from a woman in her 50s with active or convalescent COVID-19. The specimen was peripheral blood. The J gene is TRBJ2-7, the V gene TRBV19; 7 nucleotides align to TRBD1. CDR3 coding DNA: TGTGCTACAGGGGTCGCCTACGAGCAGTACTTC. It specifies CATGVAYEQYF.